The 7 T cell receptor beta chains presented below share a single source sample, sequenced in a study of blood T cell repertoires in COVID-19. This table comes from immunoSEQ multiplex PCR, and its TCRdb copy is limited to in-frame clones, with some not included. The table has 250,000 to 300,000 clones, around nine tenths seen once. The sequenced sample was peripheral blood. The receptors derive from a woman in her twenties or thirties with COVID-19, enrolled during active disease.

The chain employs TRBV19 and TRBJ1-5; no firm D call. CDR1 and CDR2 from the germline V gene are LNHDA and SQIVND (reference sequence). The CDR3 is 14 amino acids. Trimming took off 2 bases at V and 5 bases at J, with 10 bases between the two ends. The CDR3 sequence: CASSIQAVDQPQHF. The DNA for the CDR3 is TGTGCCAGTAGTATACAGGCCGTTGATCAGCCCCAGCATTTT.

This chain joins TRBV20-1 and TRBJ2-1, with 7 positions matching TRBD2. Germline CDR1 reads DFQATT; CDR2 reads SNEGSKA (reference sequence). CDR3 length: 10 residues. The junction had 4 bases not matched to a gene; V was cut back by 4 bases and J by 13 bases. The CDR3 DNA sequence: TGCAGTGCTATCCTAGCGGCTCAGTTCTTC. It encodes CSAILAAQFF.

V usage is TRBV14 and J usage is TRBJ1-3, with TRBD1 as a possible D gene (5 bases). In germline, CDR1 is SGHDN, CDR2 FVKESK. V was pared by 5 bases and J by 1 base, with 15 bases between. The CDR3 runs 16 residues. CDR3 residues: CASSSHWDFSGNTIYF. CDR3 nucleotides: TGTGCCAGCAGCTCCCACTGGGACTTTTCTGGAAACACCATATATTTT. The variable domain in full, completed from reference TRBV14 and TRBJ1-3, reads EAGVTQFPSHSVIEKGQTVTLRCDPISGHDNLYWYRRVMGKEIKFLLHFVKESKQDESGMPNNRFLAERTGGTYSTLKVQPAELEDSGVYFCASSSHWDFSGNTIYFGEGSWLTVV.

This clone was picked up a small number of times. The chain is built from TRBV7-8 and TRBJ2-7, with TRBD1 identical over 8 bases. This CDR3 comprises 13 residues. V lost 8 bases and J lost 4; bases outside the gene matches: 7. Germline values: CDR1 SGHVS, CDR2 FQNEAQ. CDR3 loop: CASRRTGYYEQYF. CDR3 DNA sequence: TGTGCCAGCCGCCGGACAGGGTATTACGAGCAGTACTTC.

The V gene is TRBV4-1, the J gene TRBJ2-7; D might be TRBD2 (5 bases). The V end was cut by 3 bases, the J end by 7 bases, with 13 bases between. There are 13 residues in the CDR3. Per germline, CDR1 MGHRA and CDR2 YSYEKL. DNA of the CDR3: TGCGCCAGCAGCCAGAGGACGCCGGGGGAGCAGTACTTC. Protein product: CASSQRTPGEQYF.

The V gene is TRBV3-1 (or the pseudogene TRBV3-2), the J gene TRBJ1-2; unclear D gene. Germline V lookup: CDR1 LGHDT, CDR2 YNNKEL (reference sequence). This CDR3 is built from 14 residues. The V and J ends lost 1 base and 7 bases respectively, with 13 bases between them. CDR3 DNA sequence: TGTGCCAGCAGCCAAGTCGGGGTCCTCGGTGGCTACACCTTC. This gives the protein CASSQVGVLGGYTF.

V and J are TRBV12-3 or TRBV12-4 and TRBJ2-5; no reliable D call. The CDR3 consists of 11 residues. V lost 6 bases and J lost 5, with 7 bases in between. The CDR3 protein is CASSVVETQYF. CDR3 DNA sequence: TGTGCCAGCAGCGTCGTTGAGACCCAGTACTTC.